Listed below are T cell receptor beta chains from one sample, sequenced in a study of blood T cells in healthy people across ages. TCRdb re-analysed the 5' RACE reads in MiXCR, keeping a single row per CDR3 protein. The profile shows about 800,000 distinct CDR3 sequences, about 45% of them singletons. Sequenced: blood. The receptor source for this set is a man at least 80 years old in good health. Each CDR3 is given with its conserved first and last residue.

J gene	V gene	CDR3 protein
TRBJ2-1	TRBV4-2	CASSRAIASGSNEQFF
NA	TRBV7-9	CASSPTDSYTFNEQYF
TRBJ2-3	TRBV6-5	CASSYASRVAYPTDTQYF
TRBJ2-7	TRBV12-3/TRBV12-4	CASMGLSYEQYF
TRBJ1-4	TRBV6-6	CASGSTGAPQEKLFF
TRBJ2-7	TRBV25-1	CASSTVDRGYYEQYF
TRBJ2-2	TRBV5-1	CASSPAGRERTGELFF
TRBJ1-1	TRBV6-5	CASSYSKVLDNTEAFF
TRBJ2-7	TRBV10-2	CASMGGQSYEQYF
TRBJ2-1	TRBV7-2	CASSFTSARYNEQFF
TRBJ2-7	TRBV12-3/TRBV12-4	CASTYSTDEQYF
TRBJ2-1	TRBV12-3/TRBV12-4	CASSSAGLAANNEQFF
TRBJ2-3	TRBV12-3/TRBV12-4	CASKTSESTDTQYF
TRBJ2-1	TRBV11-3	CASSFSNGYQFF
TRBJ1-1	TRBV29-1	CSVVGGIRGTEAFF
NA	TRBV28	CASGTQAPGEQYF
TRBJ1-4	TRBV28	CASANEKLFF
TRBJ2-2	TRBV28	CASSSTGKGTGELFF
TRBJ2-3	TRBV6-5	CASSYLGTGAGGLDTQYF
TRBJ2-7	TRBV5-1	CASSVGDIYYEQYF
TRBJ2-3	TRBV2	CASSVRDTQYF
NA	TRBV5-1	CASNLAGTGRFEQYF
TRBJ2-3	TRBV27	CASRSPNLRGGRDTQYF
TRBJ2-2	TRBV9	CASSPNFWSGELFF
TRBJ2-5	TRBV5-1	CASSWTSGRSGETQYF
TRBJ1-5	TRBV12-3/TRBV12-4	CASSRPGTGYNQPQHF
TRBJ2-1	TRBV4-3	CASRQETATTDTQFF
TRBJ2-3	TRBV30	CAWTTSQDTQYF
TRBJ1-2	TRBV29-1	CSARQGDHYGYTF
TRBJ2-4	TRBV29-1	CSVSRGRGDIQYF
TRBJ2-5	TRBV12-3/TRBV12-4	CASSPPPRGETQYF
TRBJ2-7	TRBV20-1	CSANPSGKNYNEQYF